The next 26 T cell receptor beta chains were all read from a single sample in a study of T cells in Graves' hyperthyroidism and ophthalmopathy. RNA transcripts were the template for amplifying TCR beta CDR3 regions. Using the HTBI primer set, a first-round RT-PCR was run on the TCR CDR3. TCRdb re-called the multiplex PCR reads with MiXCR, one entry per CDR3 protein. Among 600,000 or so distinct CDR3 sequences listed, 12% to 15% were seen once. The specimen was blood. The receptors originated from a woman in her late teens or twenties with Graves' ophthalmopathy.

This clonotype was recorded many times. V is TRBV11-3 and J is TRBJ2-3, with D possibly being TRBD1 (5 bases). Trimming left V 0 bases short and J 1 base short, with 11 bases between. The CDR3 covers 16 residues. Germline CDR1 SGHNT, CDR2 YENEEA. This CDR3 reads CASSLDPTGRTDTQYF. The CDR3 region has the DNA TGTGCCAGCAGCTTAGATCCCACAGGCCGCACAGATACGCAGTATTTT.

The V call is TRBV7-9, the J call TRBJ2-1; perhaps TRBD1 as D (5 bases). CDR1 SEHNR and CDR2 FQNEAQ come from the germline V gene (reference sequence). Between the trimmed V and J ends, which lost 7 bases and 4 bases, there was a span of 14 bases. This CDR3 has 14 residues. The CDR3 reads CASTPEQGYNEQFF. The CDR3 nucleotides are TGTGCCAGCACCCCCGAGCAGGGATACAATGAGCAGTTCTTC.

This clonotype was seen repeatedly, ten times or more. The chain links TRBV12-5 to TRBJ2-1; D is possibly TRBD1 (5 bases). In germline, CDR1 is LGHNT, CDR2 FRNRAP. This CDR3 comprises 16 residues. V was trimmed by 0 bases and J by 7 bases, leaving 16 bases between them. The CDR3 here is CASGLVGSPRENEQFF. CDR3 nucleotide sequence: TGTGCTAGTGGTTTGGTAGGGTCCCCCAGGGAAAATGAGCAGTTCTTC. Full variable domain (remainder filled in from reference TRBV12-5 and TRBJ2-1): DARVTQTPRHKVTEMGQEVTMRCQPILGHNTVFWYRQTMMQGLELLAYFRNRAPLDDSGMPKDRFSAEMPDATLATLKIQPSEPRDSAVYFCASGLVGSPRENEQFFGPGTRLTVL.

This clonotype was recorded at least ten times. V gene TRBV2 combines with J gene TRBJ2-1; D is unresolved. The CDR3 has 11 amino acids. Trimming took off 6 bases at V and 9 bases at J, with 9 bases between the two ends. CDR1 is SNHLY and CDR2 is FYNNEI in the germline V gene. The CDR3 region is CASSKLAEQFF. CDR3 DNA: TGTGCCAGCAGCAAGCTGGCTGAGCAGTTCTTC.

The rearrangement uses TRBV19 and TRBJ2-1; D remains ambiguous. The V end lost 6 bases, the J end lost 6 bases, and 9 bases lay between the germline ends. Germline-derived CDR1 and CDR2 are LNHDA and SQIVND (reference sequence). The CDR3 spans 12 residues. For the CDR3, the DNA is TGTGCCAGTAGGCAGCGCGGCAATGAGCAGTTCTTC. Amino acid sequence: CASRQRGNEQFF.

This clonotype was recorded at least ten times. This rearrangement joins TRBV7-2 to TRBJ1-5; D is perhaps TRBD1 (6 bases). V was pared by 5 bases and J by 0 bases, with 17 bases between. CDR3 length equals 17 residues. The germline V gene encodes CDR1 SGHTA and CDR2 FQGNSA. As DNA, the CDR3 is TGTGCCAGCAGCCTCGGCAGGGCAGGGGCTAGCAATCAGCCCCAGCATTTT. Its protein product is CASSLGRAGASNQPQHF.

This clonotype was seen a handful of times. The V gene is TRBV15, the J gene TRBJ2-1, with D tentatively TRBD1 (5 bases). The CDR3 spans 17 residues. Germline V lookup: CDR1 LNHNV, CDR2 YYDKDF (reference sequence). Trimming cost V 0 bases and J 0 bases, with 12 bases left between them. CDR3 sequence reads: CATSRDVSTASYNEQFF. Written as DNA, the CDR3 is TGTGCCACCAGCAGAGACGTTTCGACAGCCTCCTACAATGAGCAGTTCTTC.

Ten or more counts support this clonotype. The CDR3 loop is CASTHNGARMNTEAFF. CDR3 DNA sequence: TGTGCCAGCACCCATAACGGGGCCAGGATGAACACTGAAGCTTTCTTT. The gene calls are TRBV12-3 or TRBV12-4 and TRBJ1-1; tentative D call: TRBD1 (5 bases). This CDR3 has 16 residues. The V end was cut by 7 bases, the J end by 0 bases, with 18 bases between.

This clonotype was counted only a few times. The chain is built from TRBV9 and TRBJ1-4; D may be TRBD1 (5 bases). Trimming pared 4 bases from V and 8 bases from J, leaving 18 bases between. Germline CDR1 reads SGDLS; CDR2 reads YYNGEE. This CDR3 contains 15 residues. The CDR3, as DNA: TGTGCCAGCAGCCTTAACGACGGGGGAGGAGAAAAACTGTTTTTT. Translating it yields CASSLNDGGGEKLFF.

This clonotype was detected many times. The V and J genes are TRBV27 and TRBJ2-3, with D tentatively TRBD2 (6 bases). Germline values: CDR1 MNHEY, CDR2 SMNVEV (reference sequence). This CDR3 is 13 amino acids long. V was shortened by 4 bases and J by 5 bases, with 10 bases between the two germline ends. The CDR3, as DNA: TGTGCCAGCAGTTATCGGGGGAAAGATACGCAGTATTTT. Its protein is CASSYRGKDTQYF.

The chain carries TRBV12-3 or TRBV12-4 and TRBJ2-5; 11 positions agree with TRBD1. This CDR3 contains 16 residues. Unmatched junction bases numbered 7, after V lost 3 bases and J lost 4 bases. The CDR3 coding sequence is TGTGCCAGCAGTTTTGTTGGGGACAGGGGGATAGAGACCCAGTACTTC. This gives the protein CASSFVGDRGIETQYF.

The chain joins TRBV2 to TRBJ2-3; no reliable D call. Trimming took off 6 bases at V and 6 bases at J, with 16 bases between the two ends. This CDR3 contains 14 residues. Germline lookup yields CDR1 SNHLY and CDR2 FYNNEI. The CDR3 DNA reads TGTGCCAGCAGCTCCCTCCCGCCCCGGGATACGCAGTATTTT. It specifies CASSSLPPRDTQYF.

There are many counts of this clonotype. The chain links TRBV2 to TRBJ2-7; 9 nucleotides line up with TRBD2. There are 14 residues in the CDR3. Germline CDR1 is SNHLY and CDR2 is FYNNEI. V shed 4 bases, J shed 3 bases, and the junction held 4 bases outside the gene matches. CDR3 protein: CASSVLAGSYEQYF. DNA for the CDR3: TGTGCCAGCAGTGTTCTAGCGGGAAGCTACGAGCAGTACTTC.

This clonotype was detected many times. The rearrangement joins TRBV6-5 to TRBJ2-1; D might be TRBD1 (6 bases). The V end was cut by 0 bases, the J end by 7 bases, with 13 bases between. The V gene's germline CDR1 is MNHEY and CDR2 SVGAGI. The length of the CDR3 is 15 residues. The CDR3 DNA is TGTGCCAGCAGTTACTCACAGGGCCAGGGGAATGAGCAGTTCTTC. Its protein is CASSYSQGQGNEQFF.

V usage is TRBV3-1 and J usage is TRBJ1-2; D perhaps matches TRBD1 (6 bases). Trimming cost V 1 base and J 12 bases, with 15 bases left between them. The CDR3 sequence is 13 residues long. Germline CDR1 and CDR2: LGHDT and YNNKEL (reference sequence). In DNA, the CDR3 is TGTGCCAGCAGCCAAGGTCCCCAGGGGACTAACACCTTC. This translates into CASSQGPQGTNTF. Full variable domain (remainder filled in from reference TRBV3-1 and TRBJ1-2): DTAVSQTPKYLVTQMGNDKSIKCEQNLGHDTMYWYKQDSKKFLKIMFSYNNKELIINETVPNRFSPKSPDKAHLNLHINSLELGDSAVYFCASSQGPQGTNTFGSGTRLTVV.

This clonotype appeared many times. The chain employs TRBV7-2 and TRBJ2-7; TRBD2 matches 7 bases. V lost 1 base and J lost 7; bases outside the gene matches: 7. Germline CDR1 reads SGHTA; CDR2 reads FQGNSA. The CDR3 runs 14 residues. The CDR3 loop is CASSLGGGTGEQYF. In DNA form, the CDR3 reads TGTGCCAGCAGCTTAGGGGGGGGGACCGGGGAGCAGTACTTC.

J is TRBJ1-2 and V is TRBV29-1; maybe TRBD1 (5 bases). The CDR3 length is 12 residues. Looked up from germline, CDR1 is SQVTM and CDR2 is ANQGSEA. Trimming took 5 bases from V and 2 from J, leaving 9 bases between them. CDR3 in DNA: TGCAGCGTTTTTTACAGGAACTATGGCTACACCTTC. It codes for CSVFYRNYGYTF.

This clonotype occurred a few times. The chain joins TRBV4-3 to TRBJ2-3, with no clear D. V was trimmed by 0 bases and J by 7 bases, leaving 11 bases between them. The CDR3 length is 14 residues. Looked up from germline, CDR1 is LGHNA and CDR2 is YSLEER. CDR3 bases: TGCGCCAGCAGCCAAGAGAAAACCCGTCATACGCAGTATTTT. Amino acids: CASSQEKTRHTQYF.

This clonotype was seen repeatedly, ten times or more. The chain is built from TRBV6-5 and TRBJ2-7; D not resolved. Trimming cost V 0 bases and J 5 bases, with 2 bases left between them. The CDR3 has 11 residues. Germline V gene sequence: CDR1 MNHEY, CDR2 SVGAGI. The DNA for the CDR3 is TGTGCCAGCAGTTACTCGAACGAGCAGTACTTC. Translating gives CASSYSNEQYF.

This clonotype was observed many times. The chain employs TRBV3-1 and TRBJ1-5; the D is unclear. V lost 0 bases to trimming and J lost 3 bases, with 9 bases between them. CDR3 length: 15 amino acids. The germline V gene has CDR1 LGHDT and CDR2 YNNKEL (reference sequence). As DNA, the CDR3 is TGTGCCAGCAGCCAAGATCCGGGTATCAATCAGCCCCAGCATTTT. It yields the protein CASSQDPGINQPQHF.

Details on this clonotype: A much larger clonotype is one base distant, so this may be a read error. The chain recombines TRBV10-3 with TRBJ2-7; D remains ambiguous. The J call is uncertain, as TRBJ2-1 better fits the DNA end. The CDR3 covers 11 residues. Germline lookup yields CDR1 ENHRY and CDR2 SYGVKD. CDR3 amino acids: CAISETYEQFF. CDR3 coding DNA: TGTGCCATCAGTGAGACCTACGAGCAGTTCTTC.

This clonotype was seen a handful of times. The chain is built from TRBV7-9 and TRBJ2-1, with TRBD2 identical over 8 bases. V was pared by 5 bases and J by 10 bases, with 10 bases of the junction left unmatched. Germline V gene sequence: CDR1 SEHNR, CDR2 FQNEAQ (reference sequence). CDR3 length equals 14 residues. CDR3 sequence reads: CASSLGLAIWEQFF. The CDR3 nucleotides are TGTGCCAGCAGCCTAGGACTAGCAATTTGGGAGCAGTTCTTC.

The rearrangement uses TRBV19 and TRBJ1-5, with TRBD1 as a possible D gene (6 bases). V was shortened by 10 bases and J by 6 bases, with 22 bases between the two germline ends. The CDR3 covers 15 residues. The germline V gene encodes CDR1 LNHDA and CDR2 SQIVND (reference sequence). The CDR3 bases are TGTGCCACTCAAGGGGGGGGAACGTGGAGTCAGCCCCAGCATTTT. The encoded protein is CATQGGGTWSQPQHF.

In its sample, this clonotype was seen many times. The chain is built from TRBV7-2 and TRBJ2-2; 7 nucleotides match TRBD2. The CDR3 covers 16 residues. The trim removed 2 bases at V and 7 bases at J, leaving 10 bases unmatched. Germline-derived CDR1 and CDR2 are SGHTA and FQGNSA. DNA of the CDR3: TGTGCCAGCAGCTTAAGGGGCCTCGGCGGGGGCGGGGAGCTGTTTTTT. As protein: CASSLRGLGGGGELFF.

This clonotype was recorded at least ten times. The rearrangement uses TRBV7-9 and TRBJ2-1, with a tentative D call TRBD2 (5 bases). The CDR3 runs to 15 residues. The V gene lost 1 base and the J gene lost 3 bases, with 10 bases spanning the gap. Germline V lookup: CDR1 SEHNR, CDR2 FQNEAQ (reference sequence). The CDR3 loop reads CASSLDTTSYNEQFF. CDR3 nucleotides: TGTGCCAGCAGCTTAGATACTACTAGCTACAATGAGCAGTTCTTC.

This clonotype has ten or more counts. The chain uses TRBV27 and TRBJ2-1; unclear D gene. Trimming left V 1 base short and J 8 bases short, with 9 bases between. CDR1 and CDR2 (germline): MNHEY, SMNVEV (reference sequence). This CDR3 is built from 13 residues. The CDR3 loop reads CASSLFICDEQFF. CDR3 in DNA: TGTGCCAGCAGTTTATTTATATGCGATGAGCAGTTCTTC.